This T cell receptor beta chain was found in a study of OX40 agonist ivuxolimab in advanced cancers. Study-level information: Mean age approximately 55 years, range 23 to 79; 82.7% male. Participants could have had prior anti-PD-1, anti-PD-L1 or anti-CTLA-4 therapy, and roughly 40% had some.

This clone occurred once. Germline V gene lookup returns CDR1 LNHDA and CDR2 SQIVND (reference sequence). There are 17 residues in the CDR3. Losses at the gene ends were 6 bases for V and 4 bases for J; bases not matched to a gene: 14. Anyone with autoimmune disease history or systemic immunosuppression was excluded. This table comes from immunoSEQ multiplex PCR, and its TCRdb copy is limited to in-frame clones, with some not included. Of fewer than 95,000 clones listed, more than 90% are singletons. Here the sequenced sample was CD4+ or CD8+ T cells sorted from blood, taken in a trial of the OX40 agonist ivuxolimab. The chain employs TRBV19 and TRBJ2-1; TRBD1 agrees at 8 bases. The receptor's source is an adult with an advanced solid tumor such as melanoma, head and neck, liver or kidney cancer. CDR3 loop: CASSLSGGPNSYNEQFF. For the CDR3, the DNA is TGTGCCAGTAGCCTATCAGGGGGCCCAAACTCATACAATGAGCAGTTCTTC.